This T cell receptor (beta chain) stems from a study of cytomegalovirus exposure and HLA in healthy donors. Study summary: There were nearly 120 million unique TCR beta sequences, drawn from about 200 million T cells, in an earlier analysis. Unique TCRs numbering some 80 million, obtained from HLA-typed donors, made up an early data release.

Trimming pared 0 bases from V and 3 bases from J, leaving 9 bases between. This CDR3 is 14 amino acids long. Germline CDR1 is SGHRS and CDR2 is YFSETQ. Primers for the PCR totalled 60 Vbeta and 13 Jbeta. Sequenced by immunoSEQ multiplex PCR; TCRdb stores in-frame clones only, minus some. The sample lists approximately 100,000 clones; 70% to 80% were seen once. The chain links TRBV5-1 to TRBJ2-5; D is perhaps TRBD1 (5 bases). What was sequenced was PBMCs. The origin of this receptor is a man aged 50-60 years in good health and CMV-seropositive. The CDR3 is CASSLGQTEETQYF. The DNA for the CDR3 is TGCGCCAGCAGCTTGGGACAGACCGAAGAGACCCAGTACTTC.